This T cell receptor (beta chain) is drawn from a study of blood T cell repertoires in COVID-19. Whole-study context: Samples taken during acute and convalescent COVID-19 were collected in the United States, Italy and Spain.

Authors' data handling: Amplification from reference gene primers served as the basis for estimated nucleated cell counts. Profiled with immunoSEQ multiplex PCR; TCRdb holds only in-frame clones, not every one. V and J calls and clone size are given by that table; D and trimming were obtained from the DNA. The repertoire holds approximately 53,000 clones, with 85% to 90% as singletons. V was pared by 6 bases and J by 9 bases, with 4 bases of the junction left unmatched. From germline, CDR1 is SGDLS and CDR2 YYNGEE. The CDR3 loop spans 14 amino acids. The sequencing sample was made of peripheral blood. This TCR was sampled from a human donor in a cohort sampled during active COVID-19. The chain combines TRBV9 with TRBJ2-1; 15 nucleotides align to TRBD2. CDR3 region: CASTGTSGGTEQFF. The CDR3 DNA reads as TGTGCCAGCACCGGGACTAGCGGGGGGACTGAGCAGTTCTTC.